This T cell receptor beta chain was sequenced for a study of shared clonotypes between healthy human individuals. The protocol was immunoSEQ multiplex PCR, while the TCRdb copy is restricted to in-frame clones and leaves out a portion. The sample consists of millions of clones, over 85% of them appearing once. CDR3 length: 14 amino acids. V was trimmed by 7 bases and J by 0 bases, leaving 10 bases between them. The V gene's germline CDR1 is SGHRS and CDR2 YFSETQ. J is TRBJ1-4 and V is TRBV5-1; TRBD1 is a possible D gene (5 bases). The source is a man younger than 35 in good health. The sample comprised naive CD4+ T cells sorted from blood. Described subset: CD45RA+ positively selected. CDR3 residues: CASRQTATNEKLFF. Here the CDR3 DNA reads TGCGCCAGCCGCCAGACAGCAACTAATGAAAAACTGTTTTTT. Combining the CDR3 with reference TRBV5-1 and TRBJ1-4 gives the whole variable domain KAGVTQTPRYLIKTRGQQVTLSCSPISGHRSVSWYQQTPGQGLQFLFEYFSETQRNKGNFPGRFSGRQFSNSRSEMNVSTLELGDSALYLCASRQTATNEKLFFGSGTQLSVL.